The source of this T cell receptor (beta chain) is a study of blood T cell repertoires in COVID-19 (dated by TCRdb to about 2020). About the full investigation: The collaborator samples originated in the United States, Italy and Spain and spanned the acute and convalescent phases of COVID-19. The prospective study material was composed of cDNA or gDNA derived from T cells, B-cell-depleted T cells, or PBMCs. Subjects who had been exposed to COVID-19, were actively infected with it, or had recovered from it provided the deeply sampled blood TCRbeta repertoires that made up the dataset. A freely available public database, intended as a resource for researchers studying the immune response to SARS-CoV-2, is where the repertoires were released. The samples were drawn from the first 160 participants of the ongoing ImmuneRACE study and from some 1,300 subjects provided by 6 global collaborators. A de-identified subject ID, COVID-19 status, age in years and sex were almost always included in the sample metadata. Where available, HLA class I and class II types were taken from metadata supplied by the sample provider and were not determined by assay-based typing. The research as a whole found: The amount of clinical and demographic metadata varied by source and participant and was provided uncurated.

TCRbeta CDR3 regions were amplified from genomic DNA using the immunoSEQ Assay, a bias-controlled multiplex PCR. The original methods were these. Nucleated cell counts per sample were estimated from amplification of reference gene primers within the assay. To quantify the absolute abundance of each unique TCRbeta CDR3 rearrangement, sequence reads were collapsed and filtered. Productive Simpson clonality was computed per sample as the square root of Simpson's diversity index over productive rearrangements. What TCRdb holds here is the immuneACCESS table cut down to in-frame rearrangements. Part of the clones is not present; checked against another copy, under half of the missing clones reflect an unresolved V gene, and the others are unexplained. Clone size and V and J calls were adopted from that table, with D and trimming inferred from the DNA. Across this sample there are roughly 200,000 clones, with 81% seen only once. Of the sample, roughly 8% is held by the ten largest clones.

Trimming at the junction amounts to 5 bases on V and 4 bases on J, and the germline ends lie 19 bases apart. Looking up the germline V gene (reference sequence) yields CDR1 SEHNR and CDR2 FQNEAQ. The CDR3 goes from the cysteine to the phenylalanine over 16 residues. Solely the CDR3 DNA is kept, with 48 bases framed from the first base. With respect to this clone: Its antigen target is currently unknown. It has no much larger one-base neighbor in the sample; base qualities were not kept.

Collaborating institutions collected whole blood in K2EDTA tubes following their own protocols. For TCRbeta analysis, collaborators shipped samples as frozen whole blood, isolated PBMCs, or DNA extracted from either of those sample types. The V and J genes are TRBV7-9 and TRBJ2-3, with no D gene named confidently. Specimen: peripheral blood. This TCR derives from an elderly woman with acute or convalescent COVID-19. The bases are TGTGCCAGCAGCCCGGGTGTCAACCTTGGCGCAGATACGCAGTATTTT. Translated, it reads CASSPGVNLGADTQYF.